This T cell receptor beta chain was observed in a study of blood T cell repertoires in COVID-19. The wider study: Both acute and convalescent COVID-19 samples were obtained from the United States, Italy and Spain.

As handled by the study authors: Cell counts per sample came from amplifying reference gene primers. Only in-frame clones appear in the TCRdb table, and some are missing; sequencing was by immunoSEQ multiplex PCR. That table supplies the V and J calls and clone size; D and trimming were determined from the DNA. The sample records 100,000 or so clones, approximately 80% being singletons. Sequencing was performed on peripheral blood. This TCR was recovered from a man aged 45-60 years with active or convalescent COVID-19.

CDR3 loop: CATTGVNQIAFF. The CDR3 DNA sequence: TGTGCCACCACCGGGGTTAACCAGATAGCTTTCTTT. V is TRBV12-3 or TRBV12-4 and J is TRBJ1-1, with no clear D. This CDR3 has 12 residues. V was cut by 10 bases and J by 10 bases, with 19 bases left in between.